This TCR beta chain was sequenced during a study of OX40 agonist ivuxolimab in advanced cancers. TCRdb keeps only in-frame clones here, not all; method: immunoSEQ multiplex PCR. Altogether tens of thousands of clones are present, 70% to 90% being singletons, with the ten largest covering about 0.53%. This CDR3 has 14 residues. V was pared by 2 bases and J by 1 base, with 7 bases between. The germline gives CDR1 SGHTA, CDR2 FQGTGA. The clonotype comes from an adult with an advanced solid tumor such as melanoma, head and neck, liver or kidney cancer. The sample here was CD4+ or CD8+ T cells sorted from blood, taken in a trial of the OX40 agonist ivuxolimab. The V gene is TRBV7-3, the J gene TRBJ2-3; D unclear. CDR3 bases: TGTGCCAGCAGCTTAGCGAGAGGCACAGATACGCAGTATTTT. This sequence encodes CASSLARGTDTQYF.